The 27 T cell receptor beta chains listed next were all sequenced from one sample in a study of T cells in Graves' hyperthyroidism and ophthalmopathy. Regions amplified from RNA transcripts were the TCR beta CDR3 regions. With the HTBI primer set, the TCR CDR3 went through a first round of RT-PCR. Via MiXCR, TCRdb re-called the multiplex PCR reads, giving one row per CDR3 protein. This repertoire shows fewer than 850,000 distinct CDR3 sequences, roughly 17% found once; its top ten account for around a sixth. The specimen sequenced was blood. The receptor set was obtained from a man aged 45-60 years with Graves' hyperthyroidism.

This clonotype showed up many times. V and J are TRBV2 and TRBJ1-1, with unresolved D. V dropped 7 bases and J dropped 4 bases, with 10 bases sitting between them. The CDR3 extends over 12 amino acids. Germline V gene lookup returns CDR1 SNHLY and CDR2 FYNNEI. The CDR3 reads CASNRDPTEAFF. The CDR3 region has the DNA TGTGCCAGCAACAGAGACCCCACTGAAGCTTTCTTT.

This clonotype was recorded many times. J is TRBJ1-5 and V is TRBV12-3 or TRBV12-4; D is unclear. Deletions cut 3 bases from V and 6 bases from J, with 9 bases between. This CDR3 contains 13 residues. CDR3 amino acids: CASSFEKSQPQHF. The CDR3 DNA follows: TGTGCCAGCAGTTTCGAGAAGAGTCAGCCCCAGCATTTT.

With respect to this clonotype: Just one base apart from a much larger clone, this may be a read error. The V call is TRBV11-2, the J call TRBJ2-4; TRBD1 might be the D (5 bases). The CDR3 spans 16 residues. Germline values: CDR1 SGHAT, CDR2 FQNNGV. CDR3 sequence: CTSSLDLGAGFDIQYF. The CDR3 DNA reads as TGTACCAGCAGCTTAGATCTAGGGGCAGGGTTCGACATTCAGTACTTC.

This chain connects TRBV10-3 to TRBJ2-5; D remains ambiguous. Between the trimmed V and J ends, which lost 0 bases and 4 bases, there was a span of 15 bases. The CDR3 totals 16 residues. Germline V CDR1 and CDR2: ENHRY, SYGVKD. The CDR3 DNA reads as TGTGCCATCAGTGAGTCGACTCGTAATAGCCGAGAGACCCAGTACTTC. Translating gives CAISESTRNSRETQYF.

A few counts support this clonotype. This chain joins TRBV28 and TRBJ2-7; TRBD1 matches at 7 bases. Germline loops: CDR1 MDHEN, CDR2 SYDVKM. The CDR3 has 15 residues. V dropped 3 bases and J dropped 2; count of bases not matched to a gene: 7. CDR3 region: CASSFPPGQTYEQYF. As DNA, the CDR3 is TGTGCCAGCAGTTTCCCTCCGGGACAGACCTACGAGCAGTACTTC.

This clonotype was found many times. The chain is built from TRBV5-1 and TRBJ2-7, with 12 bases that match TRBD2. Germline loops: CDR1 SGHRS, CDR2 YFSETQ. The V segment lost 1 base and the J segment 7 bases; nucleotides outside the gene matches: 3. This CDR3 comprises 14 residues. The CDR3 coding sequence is TGCGCCAGCAGCTTGATACTAGCGGGAGGTGAGCAGTACTTC. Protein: CASSLILAGGEQYF. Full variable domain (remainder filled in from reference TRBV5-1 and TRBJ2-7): KAGVTQTPRYLIKTRGQQVTLSCSPISGHRSVSWYQQTPGQGLQFLFEYFSETQRNKGNFPGRFSGRQFSNSRSEMNVSTLELGDSALYLCASSLILAGGEQYFGPGTRLTVT.

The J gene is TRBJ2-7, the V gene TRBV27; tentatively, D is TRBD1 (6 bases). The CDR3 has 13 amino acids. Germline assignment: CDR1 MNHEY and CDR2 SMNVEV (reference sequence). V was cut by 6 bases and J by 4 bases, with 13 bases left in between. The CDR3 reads CASSDRQGYEQYF. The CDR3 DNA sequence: TGTGCCAGCAGCGACAGGCAAGGGTACGAGCAGTACTTC.

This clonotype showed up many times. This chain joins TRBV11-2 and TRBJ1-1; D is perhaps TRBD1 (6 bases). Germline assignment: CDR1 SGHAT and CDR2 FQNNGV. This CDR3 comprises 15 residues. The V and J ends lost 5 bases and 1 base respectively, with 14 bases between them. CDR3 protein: CASSRGAGANTEAFF. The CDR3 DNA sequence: TGTGCCAGCAGCCGGGGGGCGGGGGCGAACACTGAAGCTTTCTTT.

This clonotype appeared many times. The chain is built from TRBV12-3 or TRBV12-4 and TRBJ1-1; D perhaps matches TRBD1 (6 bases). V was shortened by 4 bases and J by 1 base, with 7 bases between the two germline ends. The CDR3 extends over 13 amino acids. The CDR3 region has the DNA TGTGCCAGCAGTTGGGACACGAACACTGAAGCTTTCTTT. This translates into CASSWDTNTEAFF.

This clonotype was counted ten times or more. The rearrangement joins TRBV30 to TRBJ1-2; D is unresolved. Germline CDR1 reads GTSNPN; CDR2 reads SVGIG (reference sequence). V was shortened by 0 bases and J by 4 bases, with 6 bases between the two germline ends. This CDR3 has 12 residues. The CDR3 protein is CAWSVRGYGYTF. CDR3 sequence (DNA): TGTGCCTGGAGTGTTCGCGGCTATGGCTACACCTTC.

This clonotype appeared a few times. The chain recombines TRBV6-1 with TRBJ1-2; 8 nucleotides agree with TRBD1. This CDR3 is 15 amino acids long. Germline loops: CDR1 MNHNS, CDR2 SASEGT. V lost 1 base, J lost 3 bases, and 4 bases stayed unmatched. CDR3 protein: CASSEEAGGYYGYTF. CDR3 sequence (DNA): TGTGCCAGCAGTGAAGAGGCAGGGGGCTACTATGGCTACACCTTC.

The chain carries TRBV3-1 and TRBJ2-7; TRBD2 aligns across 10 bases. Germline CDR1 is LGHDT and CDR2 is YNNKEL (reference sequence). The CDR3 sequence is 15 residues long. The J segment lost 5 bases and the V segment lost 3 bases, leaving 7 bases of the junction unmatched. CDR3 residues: CASSQIPSGRNEQYF. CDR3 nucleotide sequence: TGTGCCAGCAGCCAGATACCTAGCGGGAGAAACGAGCAGTACTTC.

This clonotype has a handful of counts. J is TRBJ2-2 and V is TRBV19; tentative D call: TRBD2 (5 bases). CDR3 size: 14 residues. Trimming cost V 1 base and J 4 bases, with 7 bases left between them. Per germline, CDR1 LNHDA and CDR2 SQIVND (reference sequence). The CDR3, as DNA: TGTGCCAGTAGTATAGCCGAGGGCACCGGGGAGCTGTTTTTT. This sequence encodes CASSIAEGTGELFF.

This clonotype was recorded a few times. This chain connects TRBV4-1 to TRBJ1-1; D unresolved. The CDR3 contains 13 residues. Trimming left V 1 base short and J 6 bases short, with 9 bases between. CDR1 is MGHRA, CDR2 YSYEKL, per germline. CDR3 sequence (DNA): TGCGCCAGCAGCCAAGGACGGACGCCTGAAGCTTTCTTT. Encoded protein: CASSQGRTPEAFF.

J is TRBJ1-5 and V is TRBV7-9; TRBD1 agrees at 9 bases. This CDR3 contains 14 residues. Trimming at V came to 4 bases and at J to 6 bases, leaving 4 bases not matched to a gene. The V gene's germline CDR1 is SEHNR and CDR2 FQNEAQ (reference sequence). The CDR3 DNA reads TGTGCCAGCAGCTCGGACAGGGGCGTTCAGCCCCAGCATTTT. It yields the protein CASSSDRGVQPQHF.

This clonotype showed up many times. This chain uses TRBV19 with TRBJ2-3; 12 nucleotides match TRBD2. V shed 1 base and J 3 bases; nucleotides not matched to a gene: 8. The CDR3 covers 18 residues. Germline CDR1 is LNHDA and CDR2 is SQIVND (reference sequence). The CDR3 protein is CASSIVASLAGGTDTQYF. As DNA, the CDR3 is TGTGCCAGTAGTATAGTCGCCTCACTAGCGGGAGGAACAGATACGCAGTATTTT.

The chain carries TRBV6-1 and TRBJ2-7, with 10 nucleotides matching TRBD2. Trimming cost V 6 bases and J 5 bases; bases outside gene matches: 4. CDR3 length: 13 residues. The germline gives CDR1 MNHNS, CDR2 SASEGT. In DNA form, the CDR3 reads TGTGCCAGCAGCCTAGCGGGAGCAAACGAGCAGTACTTC. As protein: CASSLAGANEQYF.

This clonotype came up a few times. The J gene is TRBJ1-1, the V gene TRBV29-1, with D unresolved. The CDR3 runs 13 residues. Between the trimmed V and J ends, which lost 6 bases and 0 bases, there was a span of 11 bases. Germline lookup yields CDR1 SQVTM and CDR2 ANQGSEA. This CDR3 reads CSVGGLLNTEAFF. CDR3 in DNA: TGCAGCGTAGGAGGGTTATTGAACACTGAAGCTTTCTTT.

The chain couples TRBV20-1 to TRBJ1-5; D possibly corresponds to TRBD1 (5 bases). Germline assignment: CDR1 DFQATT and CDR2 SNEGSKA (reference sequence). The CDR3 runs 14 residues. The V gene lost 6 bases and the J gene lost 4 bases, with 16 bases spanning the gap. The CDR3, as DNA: TGCAGTGCAAGACTGACCGGGGGAAATCAGCCCCAGCATTTT. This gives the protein CSARLTGGNQPQHF.

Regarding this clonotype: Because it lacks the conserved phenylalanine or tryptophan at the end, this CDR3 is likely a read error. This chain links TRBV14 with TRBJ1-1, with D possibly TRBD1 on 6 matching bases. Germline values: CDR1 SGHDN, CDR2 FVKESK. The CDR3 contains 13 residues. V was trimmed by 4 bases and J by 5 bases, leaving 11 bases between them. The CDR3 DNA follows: TGTGCCAGCAGCCGTACGACAGGTACTGAAGCTTTCCTT. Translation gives CASSRTTGTEAFL.

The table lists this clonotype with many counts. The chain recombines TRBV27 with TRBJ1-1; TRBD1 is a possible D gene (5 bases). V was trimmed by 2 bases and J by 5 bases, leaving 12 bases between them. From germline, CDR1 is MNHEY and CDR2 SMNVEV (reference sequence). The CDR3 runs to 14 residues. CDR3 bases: TGTGCCAGCAGTTTAGGAGGGGCGGGAACTGAAGCTTTCTTT. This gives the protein CASSLGGAGTEAFF.

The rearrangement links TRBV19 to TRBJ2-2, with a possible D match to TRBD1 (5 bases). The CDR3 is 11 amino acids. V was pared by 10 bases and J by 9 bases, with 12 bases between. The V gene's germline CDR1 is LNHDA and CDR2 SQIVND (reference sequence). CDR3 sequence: CATCWGWELFF. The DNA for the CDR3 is TGTGCCACCTGTTGGGGCTGGGAGCTGTTTTTT.

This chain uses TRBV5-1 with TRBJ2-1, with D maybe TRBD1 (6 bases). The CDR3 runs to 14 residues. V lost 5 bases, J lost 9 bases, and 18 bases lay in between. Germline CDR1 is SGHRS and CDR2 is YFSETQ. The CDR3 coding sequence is TGCGCCAGCAGGGGGCCACAGGGTCCGGGTGAGCAGTTCTTC. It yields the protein CASRGPQGPGEQFF.

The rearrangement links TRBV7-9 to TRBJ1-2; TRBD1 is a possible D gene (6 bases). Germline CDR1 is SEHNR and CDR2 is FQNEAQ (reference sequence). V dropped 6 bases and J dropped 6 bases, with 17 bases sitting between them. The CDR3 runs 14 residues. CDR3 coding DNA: TGTGCCAGCAGTTCCTCGGACAGCGCACATGGCTACACCTTC. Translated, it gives CASSSSDSAHGYTF.

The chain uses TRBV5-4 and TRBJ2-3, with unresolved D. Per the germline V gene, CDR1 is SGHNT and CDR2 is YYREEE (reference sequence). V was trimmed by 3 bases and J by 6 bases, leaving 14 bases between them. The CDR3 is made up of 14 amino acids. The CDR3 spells CASSSNTRGDTQYF. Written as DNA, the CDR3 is TGTGCCAGCAGCTCCAATACTCGCGGCGATACGCAGTATTTT. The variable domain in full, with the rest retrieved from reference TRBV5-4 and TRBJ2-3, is ETGVTQSPTHLIKTRGQQVTLRCSSQSGHNTVSWYQQALGQGPQFIFQYYREEENGRGNFPPRFSGLQFPNYSSELNVNALELDDSALYLCASSSNTRGDTQYFGPGTRLTVL.

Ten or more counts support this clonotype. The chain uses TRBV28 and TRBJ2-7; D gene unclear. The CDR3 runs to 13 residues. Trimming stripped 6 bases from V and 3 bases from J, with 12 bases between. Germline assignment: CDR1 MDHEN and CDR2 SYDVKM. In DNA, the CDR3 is TGTGCCAGCAGGGAACTTGAGAACTACGAGCAGTACTTC. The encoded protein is CASRELENYEQYF.

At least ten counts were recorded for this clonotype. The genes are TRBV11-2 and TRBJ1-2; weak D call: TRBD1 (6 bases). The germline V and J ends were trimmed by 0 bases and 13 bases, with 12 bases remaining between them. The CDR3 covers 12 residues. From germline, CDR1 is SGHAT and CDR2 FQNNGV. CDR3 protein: CASSLDQGRCTF. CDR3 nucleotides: TGTGCCAGCAGCTTAGATCAGGGGCGATGCACCTTC.